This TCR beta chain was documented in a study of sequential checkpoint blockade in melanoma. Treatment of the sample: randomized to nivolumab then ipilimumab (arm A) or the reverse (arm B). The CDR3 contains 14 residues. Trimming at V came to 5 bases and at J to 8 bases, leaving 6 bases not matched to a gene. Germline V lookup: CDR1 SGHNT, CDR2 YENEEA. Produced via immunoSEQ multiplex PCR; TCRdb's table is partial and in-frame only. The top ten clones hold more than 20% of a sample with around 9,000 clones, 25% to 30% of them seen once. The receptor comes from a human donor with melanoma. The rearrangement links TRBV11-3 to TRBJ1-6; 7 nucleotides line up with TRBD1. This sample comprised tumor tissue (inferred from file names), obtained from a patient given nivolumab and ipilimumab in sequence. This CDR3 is CASSPQGGYSPLHF. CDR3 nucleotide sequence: TGTGCCAGCAGCCCCCAGGGGGGTTATTCACCCCTCCACTTT.